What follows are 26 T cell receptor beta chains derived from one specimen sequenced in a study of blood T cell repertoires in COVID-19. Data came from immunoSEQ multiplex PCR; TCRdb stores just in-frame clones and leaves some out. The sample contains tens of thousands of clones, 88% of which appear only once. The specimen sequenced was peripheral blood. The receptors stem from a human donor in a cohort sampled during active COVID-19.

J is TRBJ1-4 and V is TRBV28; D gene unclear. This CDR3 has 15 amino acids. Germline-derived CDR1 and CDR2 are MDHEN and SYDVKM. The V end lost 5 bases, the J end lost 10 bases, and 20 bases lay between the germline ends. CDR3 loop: CASSLPGSTKIKLFF. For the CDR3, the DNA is TGTGCCAGCAGTCTCCCAGGCTCGACAAAGATAAAACTGTTTTTT.

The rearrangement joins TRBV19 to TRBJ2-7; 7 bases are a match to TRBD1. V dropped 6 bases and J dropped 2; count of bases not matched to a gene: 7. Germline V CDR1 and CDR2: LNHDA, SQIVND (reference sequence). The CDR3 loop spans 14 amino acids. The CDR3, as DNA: TGTGCCAGTAGCACTACAGGGGCGGCCTACGAGCAGTACTTC. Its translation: CASSTTGAAYEQYF.

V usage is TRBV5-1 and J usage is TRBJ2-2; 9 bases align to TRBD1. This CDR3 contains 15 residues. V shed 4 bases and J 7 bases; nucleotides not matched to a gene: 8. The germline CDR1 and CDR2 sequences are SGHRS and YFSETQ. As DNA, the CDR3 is TGCGCCAGCAGCCAGGGACAGGGTTTGGTCGGGGAGCTGTTTTTT. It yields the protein CASSQGQGLVGELFF.

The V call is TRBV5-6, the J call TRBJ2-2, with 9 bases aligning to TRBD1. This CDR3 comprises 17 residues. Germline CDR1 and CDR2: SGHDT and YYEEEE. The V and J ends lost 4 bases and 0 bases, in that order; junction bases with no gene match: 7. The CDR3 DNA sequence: TGTGCCAGCAGCGGGTTACAGGGGGCGGCGAACACCGGGGAGCTGTTTTTT. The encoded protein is CASSGLQGAANTGELFF.

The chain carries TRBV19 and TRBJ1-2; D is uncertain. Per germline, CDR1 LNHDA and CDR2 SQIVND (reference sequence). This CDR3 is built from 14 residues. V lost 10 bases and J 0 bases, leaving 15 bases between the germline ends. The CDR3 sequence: CATNEGWTNYGYTF. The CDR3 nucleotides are TGTGCCACGAACGAGGGTTGGACTAACTATGGCTACACCTTC.

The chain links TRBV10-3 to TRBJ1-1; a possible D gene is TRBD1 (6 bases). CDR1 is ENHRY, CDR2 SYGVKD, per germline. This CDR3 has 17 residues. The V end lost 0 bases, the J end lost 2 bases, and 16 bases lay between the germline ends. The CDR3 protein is CAISESRSAGGNTEAFF. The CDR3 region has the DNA TGTGCCATCAGTGAGTCGAGGTCCGCGGGGGGCAACACTGAAGCTTTCTTT.

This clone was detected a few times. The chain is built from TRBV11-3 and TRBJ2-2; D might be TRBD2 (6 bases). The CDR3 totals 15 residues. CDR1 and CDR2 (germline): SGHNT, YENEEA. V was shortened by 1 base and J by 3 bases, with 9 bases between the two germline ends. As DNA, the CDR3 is TGTGCCAGCAGCTTAGCGGGGGACTACACCGGGGAGCTGTTTTTT. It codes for CASSLAGDYTGELFF.

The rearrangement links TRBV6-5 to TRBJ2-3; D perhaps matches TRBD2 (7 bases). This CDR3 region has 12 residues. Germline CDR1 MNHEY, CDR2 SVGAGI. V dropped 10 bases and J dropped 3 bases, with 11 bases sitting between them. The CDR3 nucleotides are TGTGCCACCGAGGGGGGGACAGATACGCAGTATTTT. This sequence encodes CATEGGTDTQYF.

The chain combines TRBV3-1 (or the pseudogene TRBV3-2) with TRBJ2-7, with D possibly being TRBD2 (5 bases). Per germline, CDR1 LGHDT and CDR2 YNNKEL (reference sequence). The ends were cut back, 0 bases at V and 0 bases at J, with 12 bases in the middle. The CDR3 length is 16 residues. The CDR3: CASSQDIGEGSYEQYF. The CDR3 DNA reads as TGTGCCAGCAGCCAAGATATCGGCGAGGGCTCCTACGAGCAGTACTTC.

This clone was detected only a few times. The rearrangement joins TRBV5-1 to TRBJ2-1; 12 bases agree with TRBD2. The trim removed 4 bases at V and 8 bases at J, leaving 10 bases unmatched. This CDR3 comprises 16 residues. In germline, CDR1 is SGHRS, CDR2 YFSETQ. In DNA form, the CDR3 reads TGCGCCAGCAGCCCCTGGACTAGCGGGACAGAGGATGAGCAGTTCTTC. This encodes CASSPWTSGTEDEQFF.

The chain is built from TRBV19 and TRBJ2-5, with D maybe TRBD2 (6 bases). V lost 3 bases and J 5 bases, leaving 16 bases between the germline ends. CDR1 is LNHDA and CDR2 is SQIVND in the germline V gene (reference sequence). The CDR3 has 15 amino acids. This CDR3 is CASSMGPVRGETQYF. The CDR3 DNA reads TGTGCCAGTAGTATGGGTCCAGTTCGGGGGGAGACCCAGTACTTC.

The CDR3 DNA follows: TGTGCCAGCAGCCCGACTAGCGGGGGGCCTAGCTCCTACAATGAGCAGTTCTTC. Translated: CASSPTSGGPSSYNEQFF. The chain joins TRBV4-2 to TRBJ2-1, with 13 bases that match TRBD2. This CDR3 contains 18 residues. Germline V gives CDR1 LGHNA, CDR2 YNFKEQ. V was pared by 4 bases and J by 0 bases, with 6 bases of the junction left unmatched.

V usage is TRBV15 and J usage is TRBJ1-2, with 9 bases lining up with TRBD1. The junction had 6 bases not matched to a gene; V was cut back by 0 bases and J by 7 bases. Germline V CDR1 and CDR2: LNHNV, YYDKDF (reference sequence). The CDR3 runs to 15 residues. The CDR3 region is CATSRDRGTGPGYTF. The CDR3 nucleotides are TGTGCCACCAGCAGAGATCGGGGGACAGGGCCTGGCTACACCTTC.

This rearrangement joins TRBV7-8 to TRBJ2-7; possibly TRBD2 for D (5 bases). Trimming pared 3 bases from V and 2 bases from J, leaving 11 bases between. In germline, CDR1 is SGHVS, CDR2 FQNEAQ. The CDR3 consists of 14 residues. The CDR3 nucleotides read TGTGCCAGCAGCTTTGGGAGTACCACCTACGAGCAGTACTTC. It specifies CASSFGSTTYEQYF.

CDR3 DNA: TGTGCCAGCAGTGAGGGACAGGGCACAGATACGCAGTATTTT. Translating it yields CASSEGQGTDTQYF. This chain links TRBV6-1 with TRBJ2-3; TRBD1 agrees at 8 bases. The J segment lost 1 base and the V segment lost 3 bases, leaving 0 bases of the junction unmatched. Germline V gene lookup returns CDR1 MNHNS and CDR2 SASEGT. The CDR3 spans 14 residues.

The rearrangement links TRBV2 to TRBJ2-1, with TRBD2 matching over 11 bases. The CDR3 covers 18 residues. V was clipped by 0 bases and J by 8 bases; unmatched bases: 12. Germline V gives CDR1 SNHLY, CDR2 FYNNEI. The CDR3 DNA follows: TGTGCCAGCAGTGAAGCCCCGCCCCTAGCGGGGGGCAGTGATGAGCAGTTCTTC. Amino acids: CASSEAPPLAGGSDEQFF.

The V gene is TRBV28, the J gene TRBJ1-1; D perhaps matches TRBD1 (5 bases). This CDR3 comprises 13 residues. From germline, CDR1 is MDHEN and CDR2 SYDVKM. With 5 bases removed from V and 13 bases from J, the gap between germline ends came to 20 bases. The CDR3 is CASSLMVGEGGFF. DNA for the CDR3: TGTGCCAGCAGTCTTATGGTAGGGGAGGGTGGTTTCTTT.

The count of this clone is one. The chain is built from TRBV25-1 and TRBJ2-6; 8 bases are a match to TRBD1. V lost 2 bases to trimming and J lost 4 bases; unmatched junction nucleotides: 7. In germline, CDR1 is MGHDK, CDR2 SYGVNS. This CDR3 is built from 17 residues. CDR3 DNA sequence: TGTGCCAGCAGTGAACTGACAGGGGTGGCGGGGGCCAACGTCCTGACTTTC. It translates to CASSELTGVAGANVLTF.

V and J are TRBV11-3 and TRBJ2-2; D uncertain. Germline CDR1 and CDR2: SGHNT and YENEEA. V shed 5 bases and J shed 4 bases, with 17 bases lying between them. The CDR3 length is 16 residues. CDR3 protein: CASSPHPNPGTGELFF. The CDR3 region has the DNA TGTGCCAGCAGCCCCCACCCTAATCCGGGCACCGGGGAGCTGTTTTTT. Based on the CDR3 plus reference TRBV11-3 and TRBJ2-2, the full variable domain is EAGVVQSPRYKIIEKKQPVAFWCNPISGHNTLYWYLQNLGQGPELLIRYENEEAVDDSQLPKDRFSAERLKGVDSTLKIQPAELGDSAVYLCASSPHPNPGTGELFFGEGSRLTVL.

CDR3 DNA: TGTGCCAGCTCACCACCGGGGCAACAAGAGACCCAGTACTTC. As protein: CASSPPGQQETQYF. The gene calls are TRBV18 and TRBJ2-5; weak D call: TRBD1 (5 bases). Germline V CDR1 and CDR2: KGHSH, LQKENI. V lost 0 bases and J 2 bases, leaving 7 bases between the germline ends. The CDR3 is 14 amino acids.

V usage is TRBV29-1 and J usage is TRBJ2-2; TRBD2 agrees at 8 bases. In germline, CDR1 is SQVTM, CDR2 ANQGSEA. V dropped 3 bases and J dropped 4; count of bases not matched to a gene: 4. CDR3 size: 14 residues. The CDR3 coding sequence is TGCAGCGTTGAGTGGACTAGCCGCACCGGGGAGCTGTTTTTT. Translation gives CSVEWTSRTGELFF.

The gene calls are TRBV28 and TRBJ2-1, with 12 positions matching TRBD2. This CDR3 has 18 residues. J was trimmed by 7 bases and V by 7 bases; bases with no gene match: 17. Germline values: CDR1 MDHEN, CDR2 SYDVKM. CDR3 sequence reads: CASNKAGASGGAWNEQFF. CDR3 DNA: TGTGCCAGCAACAAAGCGGGAGCTAGCGGGGGGGCCTGGAATGAGCAGTTCTTC.

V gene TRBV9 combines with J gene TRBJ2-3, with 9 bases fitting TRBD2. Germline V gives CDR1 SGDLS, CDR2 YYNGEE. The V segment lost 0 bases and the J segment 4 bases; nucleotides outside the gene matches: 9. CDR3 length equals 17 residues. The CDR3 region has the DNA TGTGCCAGCAGCGTAGGGGCTAGCGGGGCCCAGGCAGATACGCAGTATTTT. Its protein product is CASSVGASGAQADTQYF.

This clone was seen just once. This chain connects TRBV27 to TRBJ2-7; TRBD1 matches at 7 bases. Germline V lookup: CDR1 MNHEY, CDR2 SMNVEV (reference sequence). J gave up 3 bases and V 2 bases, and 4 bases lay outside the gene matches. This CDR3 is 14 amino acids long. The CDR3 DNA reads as TGTGCCAGCAGTTTAGATGGGACAGTCTACGAGCAGTACTTC. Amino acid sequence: CASSLDGTVYEQYF.

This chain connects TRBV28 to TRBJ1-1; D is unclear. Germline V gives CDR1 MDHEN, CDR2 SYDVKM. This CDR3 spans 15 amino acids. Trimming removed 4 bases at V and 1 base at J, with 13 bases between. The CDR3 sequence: CASSYGSAGNTEAFF. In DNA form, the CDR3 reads TGTGCCAGCAGTTACGGGTCGGCGGGGAACACTGAAGCTTTCTTT.

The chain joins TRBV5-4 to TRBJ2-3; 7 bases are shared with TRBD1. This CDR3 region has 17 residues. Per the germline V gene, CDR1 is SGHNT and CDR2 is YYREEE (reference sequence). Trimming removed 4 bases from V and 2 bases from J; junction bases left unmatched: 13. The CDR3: CASSLRPGQIDTDTQYF. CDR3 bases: TGTGCCAGCAGCCTTAGACCGGGACAGATAGACACAGATACGCAGTATTTT.